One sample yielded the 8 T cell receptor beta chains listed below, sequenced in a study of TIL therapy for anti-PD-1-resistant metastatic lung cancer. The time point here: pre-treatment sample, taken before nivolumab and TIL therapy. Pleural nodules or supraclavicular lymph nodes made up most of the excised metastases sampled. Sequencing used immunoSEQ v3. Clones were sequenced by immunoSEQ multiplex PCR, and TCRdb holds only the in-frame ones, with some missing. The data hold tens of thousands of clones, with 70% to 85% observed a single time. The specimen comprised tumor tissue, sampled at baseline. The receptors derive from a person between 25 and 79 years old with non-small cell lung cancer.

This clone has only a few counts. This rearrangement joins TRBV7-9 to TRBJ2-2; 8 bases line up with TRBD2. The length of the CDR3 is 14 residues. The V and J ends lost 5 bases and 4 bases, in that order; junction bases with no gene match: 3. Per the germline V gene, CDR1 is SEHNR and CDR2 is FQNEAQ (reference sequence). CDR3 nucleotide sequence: TGTGCCAGCAGCCCGGGGGGGGTCACCGGGGAGCTGTTTTTT. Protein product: CASSPGGVTGELFF. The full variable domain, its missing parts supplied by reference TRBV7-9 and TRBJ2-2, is DTGVSQNPRHKITKRGQNVTFRCDPISEHNRLYWYRQTLGQGPEFLTYFQNEAQLEKSRLLSDRFSAERPKGSFSTLEIQRTEQGDSAMYLCASSPGGVTGELFFGEGSRLTVL.

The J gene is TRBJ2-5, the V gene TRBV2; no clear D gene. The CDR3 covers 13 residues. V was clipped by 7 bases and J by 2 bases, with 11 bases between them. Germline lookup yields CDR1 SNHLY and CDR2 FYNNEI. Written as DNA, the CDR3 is TGTGCCAGCAACGGCGGAAGGCAAGAGACCCAGTACTTC. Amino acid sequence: CASNGGRQETQYF. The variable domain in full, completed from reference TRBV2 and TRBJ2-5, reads EPEVTQTPSHQVTQMGQEVILRCVPISNHLYFYWYRQILGQKVEFLVSFYNNEISEKSEIFDDQFSVERPDGSNFTLKIRSTKLEDSAMYFCASNGGRQETQYFGPGTRLLVL.

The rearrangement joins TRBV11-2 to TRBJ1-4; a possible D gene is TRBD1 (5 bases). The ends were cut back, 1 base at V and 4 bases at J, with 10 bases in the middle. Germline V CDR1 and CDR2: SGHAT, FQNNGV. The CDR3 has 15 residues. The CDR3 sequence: CASSLVRALNEKLFF. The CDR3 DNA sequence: TGTGCCAGCAGCTTAGTCAGGGCCCTTAATGAAAAACTGTTTTTT.

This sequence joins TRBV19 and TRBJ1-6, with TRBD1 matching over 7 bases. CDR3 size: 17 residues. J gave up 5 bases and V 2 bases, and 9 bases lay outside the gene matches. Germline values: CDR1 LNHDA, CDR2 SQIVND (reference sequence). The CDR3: CASSIPPGQSHNSPLHF. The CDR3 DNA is TGTGCCAGTAGTATACCCCCGGGACAGAGCCATAATTCACCCCTCCACTTT. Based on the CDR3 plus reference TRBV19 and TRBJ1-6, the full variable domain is DGGITQSPKYLFRKEGQNVTLSCEQNLNHDAMYWYRQDPGQGLRLIYYSQIVNDFQKGDIAEGYSVSREKKESFPLTVTSAQKNPTAFYLCASSIPPGQSHNSPLHFGNGTRLTVT.

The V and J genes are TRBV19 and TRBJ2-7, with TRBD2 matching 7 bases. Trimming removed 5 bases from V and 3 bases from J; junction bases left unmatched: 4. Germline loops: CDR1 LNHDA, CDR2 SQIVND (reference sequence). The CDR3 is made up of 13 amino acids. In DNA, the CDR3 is TGTGCCAGTAGTTTCCAGCGGGACTACGAGCAGTACTTC. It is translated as CASSFQRDYEQYF.

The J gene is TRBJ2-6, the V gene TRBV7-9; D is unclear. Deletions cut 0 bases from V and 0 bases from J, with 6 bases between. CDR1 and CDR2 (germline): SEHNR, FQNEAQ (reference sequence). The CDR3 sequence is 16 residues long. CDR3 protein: CASSLARVSGANVLTF. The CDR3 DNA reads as TGTGCCAGCAGCTTAGCTAGGGTCTCTGGGGCCAACGTCCTGACTTTC. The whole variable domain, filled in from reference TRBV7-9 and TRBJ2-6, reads DTGVSQNPRHKITKRGQNVTFRCDPISEHNRLYWYRQTLGQGPEFLTYFQNEAQLEKSRLLSDRFSAERPKGSFSTLEIQRTEQGDSAMYLCASSLARVSGANVLTFGAGSRLTVL.

The CDR3 loop is CASSVVGVANEQFF. The DNA for the CDR3 is TGTGCCAGCAGCGTAGTCGGGGTGGCCAATGAGCAGTTCTTC. The chain employs TRBV9 and TRBJ2-1; D possibly corresponds to TRBD2 (5 bases). This CDR3 has 14 residues. Trimming took off 0 bases at V and 6 bases at J, with 10 bases between the two ends. Germline lookup yields CDR1 SGDLS and CDR2 YYNGEE.

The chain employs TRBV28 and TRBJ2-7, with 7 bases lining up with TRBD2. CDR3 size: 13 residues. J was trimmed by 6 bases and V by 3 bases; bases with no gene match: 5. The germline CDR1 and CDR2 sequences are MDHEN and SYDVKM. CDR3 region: CASSLGGPGEQYF. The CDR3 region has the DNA TGTGCCAGCAGTTTGGGAGGGCCCGGCGAGCAGTACTTC.